The next 31 T cell receptor beta chains were all read from a single sample in a study of T cell repertoires in cytomegalovirus infection. TCRdb ran MiXCR on the reads and lists one entry per CDR3 protein. Of roughly 180,000 distinct CDR3 sequences listed, under 30% are singletons. Sequencing was performed on PBMCs. Source of these receptors: a human donor in good health (CMV status not recorded). Some clones in this sample may be carry-over from other donors' samples.

At least ten counts were recorded for this clonotype. This sequence joins TRBV12-3 or TRBV12-4 and TRBJ1-3; TRBD1 is a possible D gene (5 bases). The CDR3 length is 17 residues. V gave up 3 bases and J gave up 0 bases, with 15 bases separating them. The CDR3 DNA sequence: TGTGCCAGCAGTTTGATCTCCGATACAGGCTCTGGAAACACCATATATTTT. Its translation is CASSLISDTGSGNTIYF.

This clonotype has ten or more counts. J is TRBJ1-1 and V is TRBV2; tentatively, D is TRBD1 (6 bases). Germline V gene sequence: CDR1 SNHLY, CDR2 FYNNEI. The V gene lost 7 bases and the J gene lost 4 bases, with 16 bases spanning the gap. The CDR3 consists of 14 residues. CDR3 sequence reads: CASTRTATVTEAFF. CDR3 DNA: TGTGCCAGCACCAGGACAGCGACTGTCACTGAAGCTTTCTTT.

This chain connects TRBV7-6 to TRBJ2-5; D is possibly TRBD1 (6 bases). Germline-derived CDR1 and CDR2 are SGHVS and FNYEAQ. Trimming took off 3 bases at V and 1 base at J, with 9 bases between the two ends. CDR3 length: 14 residues. CDR3: CASSLGTTQETQYF. CDR3 sequence (DNA): TGTGCCAGCAGCTTGGGGACAACCCAAGAGACCCAGTACTTC.

The chain carries TRBV20-1 and TRBJ1-1; possible D gene TRBD1, 6 bases. Per the germline V gene, CDR1 is DFQATT and CDR2 is SNEGSKA (reference sequence). CDR3 length: 14 residues. V gave up 3 bases and J gave up 0 bases, with 11 bases separating them. CDR3 bases: TGCAGTGCTAGTTTTCGGACAGTGAACACTGAAGCTTTCTTT. This encodes CSASFRTVNTEAFF.

The chain recombines TRBV4-1 with TRBJ1-2, with 9 bases fitting TRBD1. CDR1 is MGHRA and CDR2 is YSYEKL in the germline V gene. Trimming at V came to 3 bases and at J to 4 bases, leaving 6 bases not matched to a gene. The CDR3 contains 15 residues. In nucleotides, the CDR3 is TGCGCCAGCAGCCAGGACAGGGGAGTCGGCTATGGCTACACCTTC. It codes for CASSQDRGVGYGYTF.

The chain recombines TRBV3-1 with TRBJ2-5; D might be TRBD2 (6 bases). The CDR3 is made up of 16 amino acids. V gave up 4 bases and J gave up 2 bases, with 17 bases separating them. The germline V gene encodes CDR1 LGHDT and CDR2 YNNKEL (reference sequence). CDR3 nucleotides: TGTGCCAGCAGCCCTCGCGGAGGGGAGCTTCAAGAGACCCAGTACTTC. This codes for CASSPRGGELQETQYF.

The table lists this clonotype with a few counts. The chain links TRBV19 to TRBJ2-1; D remains unclear. V lost 4 bases and J 6 bases, leaving 10 bases between the germline ends. Germline loops: CDR1 LNHDA, CDR2 SQIVND (reference sequence). The CDR3 consists of 13 residues. The CDR3 nucleotides are TGTGCCAGTAGTACCGGATCTTTCAATGAGCAGTTCTTC. It codes for CASSTGSFNEQFF.

The rearrangement joins TRBV7-6 to TRBJ1-1, with D perhaps matching TRBD1 (6 bases). Germline CDR1 and CDR2: SGHVS and FNYEAQ. The CDR3 has 14 residues. The V end was cut by 1 base, the J end by 9 bases, with 15 bases between. CDR3 nucleotide sequence: TGTGCCAGCAGCTTAGATACGGACAGCGAACAAGCTTTCTTT. It encodes CASSLDTDSEQAFF.

The chain links TRBV18 to TRBJ1-1; 7 bases match TRBD1. With V trimmed by 1 base and J by 1 base, 9 bases remained unmatched. Germline values: CDR1 KGHSH, CDR2 LQKENI. The length of the CDR3 is 17 residues. The CDR3 reads CASSPLPPGGSNTEAFF. Written as DNA, the CDR3 is TGTGCCAGCTCACCACTCCCGCCAGGGGGGTCGAACACTGAAGCTTTCTTT.

A remark on this clonotype: One junction end does not reproduce the germline sequence, and a read error may be involved. CDR3 sequence (DNA): TGCAGCGCCGACGTCCGGACGGGGGCAACTAATGAAACACTGTTTTTT. Its translation is CSADVRTGATNETLFF. This chain joins TRBV29-1 and TRBJ1-4; TRBD1 might be the D (6 bases). Germline CDR1 SQVTM, CDR2 ANQGSEA. This CDR3 has 16 amino acids.

A word on this clonotype: One junction end disagrees with the germline gene, perhaps due to a read error. The chain uses TRBV7-2 and TRBJ2-3; 8 bases agree with TRBD2. This CDR3 contains 12 residues. The germline V gene has CDR1 SGHTA and CDR2 FQGNSA. DNA for the CDR3: TGTGCCAGCGGCTTAACGGGGGGGTGGGCGTATTTT. Protein product: CASGLTGGWAYF.

This chain joins TRBV5-6 and TRBJ1-1, with D tentatively TRBD1 (5 bases). Between the trimmed V and J ends, which lost 0 bases and 5 bases, there was a span of 14 bases. Per the germline V gene, CDR1 is SGHDT and CDR2 is YYEEEE. The CDR3 is 15 residues long. This CDR3 reads CASSLELRGLTEAFF. As DNA, the CDR3 is TGTGCCAGCAGCTTGGAATTAAGGGGCCTAACTGAAGCTTTCTTT.

In this sample, this clonotype turned up a few times. This chain links TRBV7-2 with TRBJ1-3; D remains ambiguous. CDR3 length: 16 amino acids. Trimming left V 2 bases short and J 0 bases short, with 11 bases between. From germline, CDR1 is SGHTA and CDR2 FQGNSA. The CDR3 bases are TGTGCCAGCAGCTTATCTCGGGCGAACTCTGGAAACACCATATATTTT. Protein: CASSLSRANSGNTIYF. The full variable domain, with the rest looked up from reference TRBV7-2 and TRBJ1-3, is GAGVSQSPSNKVTEKGKDVELRCDPISGHTALYWYRQSLGQGLEFLIYFQGNSAPDKSGLPSDRFSAERTGGSVSTLTIQRTQQEDSAVYLCASSLSRANSGNTIYFGEGSWLTVV.

The table lists this clonotype with many counts. CDR3 in amino acids: CSARDHLRDREVYEQYF. The CDR3 nucleotides read TGCAGTGCTAGAGATCATCTTCGGGACAGAGAAGTCTACGAGCAGTACTTC. The chain uses TRBV20-1 and TRBJ2-7, with 7 bases fitting TRBD1. The CDR3 consists of 17 residues. With 0 bases clipped from V and 3 bases from J, the junction kept 14 bases outside the gene matches. Germline V gives CDR1 DFQATT, CDR2 SNEGSKA (reference sequence).

Many counts were recorded for this clonotype. The chain carries TRBV7-2 and TRBJ1-1; no definite D call. V gave up 5 bases and J gave up 0 bases, with 7 bases separating them. Per the germline V gene, CDR1 is SGHTA and CDR2 is FQGNSA. The CDR3 loop spans 13 amino acids. The DNA of the CDR3 is TGTGCCAGCAGCCGAGTTTTGAACACTGAAGCTTTCTTT. This encodes CASSRVLNTEAFF.

The chain employs TRBV29-1 and TRBJ1-2, with 7 bases identical to TRBD1. The trim removed 7 bases at V and 8 bases at J, leaving 16 bases unmatched. This CDR3 spans 14 amino acids. CDR1 and CDR2 from the germline V gene are SQVTM and ANQGSEA. CDR3 sequence reads: CSADDREVLEGYTF. In DNA, the CDR3 is TGCAGCGCAGATGACAGGGAGGTTTTGGAAGGCTACACCTTC.

This chain connects TRBV29-1 to TRBJ2-7; D ambiguous. The germline V and J ends were trimmed by 1 base and 2 bases, with 6 bases remaining between them. The CDR3 is 12 residues long. From germline, CDR1 is SQVTM and CDR2 ANQGSEA. The CDR3 DNA reads as TGCAGCGTTGAAGCAGGTGCCTACGAGCAGTACTTC. Translation gives CSVEAGAYEQYF.

The chain links TRBV7-9 to TRBJ2-7, with TRBD2 matching 8 bases. The V and J ends lost 5 bases and 6 bases, in that order; junction bases with no gene match: 9. Germline assignment: CDR1 SEHNR and CDR2 FQNEAQ (reference sequence). There are 14 residues in the CDR3. The DNA of the CDR3 is TGTGCCAGCAGCATTAGCGGGGCCTCCGGCGAGCAGTACTTC. Protein sequence: CASSISGASGEQYF.

J is TRBJ1-5 and V is TRBV12-3 or TRBV12-4, with D possibly being TRBD1 (5 bases). This CDR3 has 12 residues. Trimming removed 5 bases from V and 10 bases from J, with 12 bases in between. Here the CDR3 DNA reads TGTGCCAGCAGTCTGTTGGACAATCCCCAGCATTTT. Amino acid sequence: CASSLLDNPQHF.

V usage is TRBV20-1 and J usage is TRBJ2-1; 8 bases fit TRBD2. J gave up 8 bases and V 8 bases, and 14 bases lay outside the gene matches. CDR3 size: 14 residues. Germline V gene lookup returns CDR1 DFQATT and CDR2 SNEGSKA (reference sequence). The CDR3 spells CSCSGVEFWDEQFF. As DNA, the CDR3 is TGCAGTTGTAGCGGGGTGGAATTTTGGGATGAGCAGTTCTTC.

At least ten counts were recorded for this clonotype. V and J are TRBV7-2 and TRBJ2-3, with 10 bases identical to TRBD1. CDR3 length: 15 amino acids. The ends lost 6 bases at V and 2 bases at J; junction bases unmatched: 5. Germline CDR1 reads SGHTA; CDR2 reads FQGNSA. The CDR3 protein is CASRPTGGFTDTQYF. DNA of the CDR3: TGTGCCAGCAGGCCGACAGGGGGCTTCACAGATACGCAGTATTTT. The full variable domain, completed using reference TRBV7-2 and TRBJ2-3, is GAGVSQSPSNKVTEKGKDVELRCDPISGHTALYWYRQSLGQGLEFLIYFQGNSAPDKSGLPSDRFSAERTGGSVSTLTIQRTQQEDSAVYLCASRPTGGFTDTQYFGPGTRLTVL.

The J gene is TRBJ2-7, the V gene TRBV20-1; the D gene is possibly TRBD1 (6 bases). The V gene lost 6 bases and the J gene lost 0 bases, with 9 bases spanning the gap. CDR3 length equals 12 residues. Germline V gene lookup returns CDR1 DFQATT and CDR2 SNEGSKA (reference sequence). The CDR3, as DNA: TGCAGTGCCTGGGACATCTCCTACGAGCAGTACTTC. The encoded protein is CSAWDISYEQYF.

In the case of this clonotype: The junction and the germline gene differ at one end; a read error may be behind it. The CDR3 spells CASRTGGYDYTF. The CDR3, as DNA: TGTGCCAGCAGAACAGGGGGCTATGACTACACCTTC. The chain joins TRBV6-2 or TRBV6-3 to TRBJ1-2; 9 bases line up with TRBD1. CDR3 length: 12 amino acids. Per germline, CDR1 MNHEY and CDR2 SVGEGT.

The rearrangement joins TRBV7-6 to TRBJ2-7; D is unclear. CDR1 is SGHVS, CDR2 FNYEAQ, per germline. This CDR3 is built from 10 residues. Between the trimmed V and J ends, which lost 1 base and 11 bases, there was a span of 6 bases. The CDR3 DNA follows: TGTGCCAGCAGCTTAGGGGTTGAGTACTTC. It codes for CASSLGVEYF.

This chain uses TRBV29-1 with TRBJ1-1; D is possibly TRBD1 (5 bases). The CDR3 totals 13 residues. CDR1 is SQVTM and CDR2 is ANQGSEA in the germline V gene. Trimming removed 7 bases at V and 6 bases at J, with 18 bases between. The CDR3 loop reads CSAAWTRDAEAFF. CDR3 bases: TGCAGCGCAGCCTGGACAAGAGACGCTGAAGCTTTCTTT.

The chain joins TRBV25-1 to TRBJ2-5; maybe TRBD2 (5 bases). CDR3 length: 13 residues. Trimming pared 4 bases from V and 5 bases from J, leaving 11 bases between. Per the germline V gene, CDR1 is MGHDK and CDR2 is SYGVNS. The CDR3 loop reads CASSVPGVETQYF. The CDR3 region has the DNA TGTGCCAGCAGTGTCCCCGGGGTCGAGACCCAGTACTTC.

The rearrangement uses TRBV29-1 and TRBJ2-1; possible D gene TRBD1, 5 bases. CDR1 SQVTM and CDR2 ANQGSEA come from the germline V gene. V lost 3 bases to trimming and J lost 7 bases, with 13 bases between them. CDR3 length: 13 amino acids. The CDR3 loop reads CSVDGAETNEQFF. In nucleotides, the CDR3 is TGCAGCGTTGATGGGGCCGAGACAAATGAGCAGTTCTTC.

This clonotype was counted only a few times. V usage is TRBV12-3 or TRBV12-4 and J usage is TRBJ1-1, with 8 positions matching TRBD1. CDR3 length: 12 amino acids. The ends lost 3 bases at V and 8 bases at J; junction bases unmatched: 2. The CDR3 region is CASSLDRVEAFF. CDR3 sequence (DNA): TGTGCCAGCAGTTTGGACAGGGTGGAAGCTTTCTTT.

There are many counts of this clonotype. The chain carries TRBV11-2 and TRBJ1-1; D remains unclear. The CDR3 extends over 16 amino acids. Per the germline V gene, CDR1 is SGHAT and CDR2 is FQNNGV. V was pared by 5 bases and J by 7 bases, with 23 bases between. CDR3 DNA: TGTGCCAGCAGCCGAGGCCTAAGGCCCCTCGGGGATGAAGCTTTCTTT. Its translation is CASSRGLRPLGDEAFF.

This clonotype was seen only a few times. The chain couples TRBV29-1 to TRBJ2-7; D possibly uses TRBD1 or TRBD2 (5 bases each). The CDR3 consists of 14 residues. In germline, CDR1 is SQVTM, CDR2 ANQGSEA. V lost 4 bases, J lost 3 bases, and 16 bases lay in between. The CDR3: CSVGSRDGRYEQYF. CDR3 nucleotides: TGCAGCGTTGGATCTCGGGACGGCCGCTACGAGCAGTACTTC.

This clonotype has only a few counts. V is TRBV11-2 and J is TRBJ1-3; D unclear. The CDR3 is made up of 14 amino acids. The V and J ends lost 1 base and 4 bases respectively, with 8 bases between them. Germline V CDR1 and CDR2: SGHAT, FQNNGV. This CDR3 reads CASSLGLGGNTIYF. Here the CDR3 DNA reads TGTGCCAGCAGCTTAGGATTGGGGGGAAACACCATATATTTT.